One and the same sample provided the 25 T cell receptor gamma chains below, sequenced in a study of γδ T cells in repeated Plasmodium falciparum infection. TCRdb reprocessed the multiplex PCR reads using CATT. The sample has roughly 13,000 gamma-chain clones, roughly 1.7% seen once. Flow sorting of PBMC yielded separate Vgamma9/Vdelta2+ and Vdelta2-negative gammadelta T cell populations for bulk repertoire analysis. The material sequenced was gamma-delta T cells from blood. The receptors were sampled from a pool of human donors (malaria-infected and uninfected, not separated).

In regard to this clone: TCRdb lists the protein of a much larger clone for this DNA, which differs at residue 3, so this is likely a read error; the protein given here is translated from the DNA itself. V is TRGV5 and J is TRGJP. Germline V gives CDR1 VINAFY, CDR2 YDVSNSKD. The CDR3 totals 16 residues. CDR3 amino acids: CAAWDRQELGKKIKVF. The CDR3, as DNA: TGTGCCGCCTGGGACAGACAAGAGTTGGGCAAAAAAATCAAGGTATTT.

The table lists this clone with many counts. TCRdb's listed protein matches a much larger clone and diverges from this DNA's translation at residue 12, likely through a read error; the protein shown comes from the DNA. The chain has TRGV9 and TRGJP. Germline V CDR1 and CDR2: GITISATS, ISYDGTV (reference sequence). This CDR3 is 17 amino acids long. This CDR3 reads CALWEVNKELGRKIKVF. The CDR3 region has the DNA TGTGCCTTGTGGGAGGTGAATAAAGAGTTGGGCAGAAAAATCAAGGTATTT.

This clone was seen a few times. TCRdb lists the protein of a much larger clone for this DNA, which differs at residue 15, so this is likely a read error; the protein given here is translated from the DNA itself. V and J are TRGV9 and TRGJP1. The J gene was missing in TCRdb and was found by matching the end of the DNA to germline. The CDR3 length is 16 residues. The ends lost 2 bases at V and 15 bases at J; junction bases unmatched: 21. Germline V lookup: CDR1 GITISATS, CDR2 ISYDGTV (reference sequence). The CDR3 is CALWEDNELGKKIKIF. The CDR3 coding sequence is TGTGCCTTGTGGGAGGACAACGAGTTGGGCAAAAAAATCAAGATATTT.

This clone came up many times. The TCRdb protein comes from a much larger clone and disagrees with this DNA's translation at residue 9, likely due to a read error; the protein given here is derived from the DNA. A V gene of TRGV9 was called, but no J gene was assigned. CDR3 length: 11 residues. The germline gives CDR1 GITISATS, CDR2 ISYDGTV (reference sequence). The CDR3 is CALWWLRRELF. The CDR3 coding sequence is TGTGCCTTGTGGTGGCTCCGTAGGGAACTCTTT.

This clone was observed at least ten times. A read error likely explains why the TCRdb protein, taken from a much larger clone, differs from this DNA's translation at residue 7; the protein shown is translated from the DNA. V is TRGV9 and J is TRGJ1 or TRGJ2. As TCRdb names no J gene, one was assigned here on the basis of a DNA match to germline. Germline CDR1 and CDR2: GITISATS and ISYDGTV (reference sequence). The V segment lost 5 bases and the J segment 3 bases; nucleotides outside the gene matches: 7. The CDR3 contains 13 residues. CDR3: CALWGKSYYKKLF. The CDR3 nucleotides are TGTGCCTTGTGGGGGAAGAGTTATTATAAGAAACTCTTT.

With respect to this clone: TCRdb assigns this DNA the protein of a much larger clone, which departs from its translation at residue 5; this likely reflects a read error, and the protein shown comes from translating the DNA. The genes are TRGV9 and TRGJP. The J gene, not given by TCRdb, was assigned here from a germline match of the nucleotide sequence. The length of the CDR3 is 17 residues. Trimming cost V 5 bases and J 4 bases; bases outside gene matches: 8. The V gene's germline CDR1 is GITISATS and CDR2 ISYDGTV (reference sequence). Here the CDR3 DNA reads TGTGCCTTGTGGGGGGTAAAACAAGAGTTGGGCAAAAAAATCAAGGTATTT. Translation gives CALWGVKQELGKKIKVF.

This clone has at least ten counts. TCRdb shows a much larger clone's protein in place of this DNA's translation, and the two differ at residue 3, likely through a read error; the protein shown is translated from the DNA. The rearrangement links TRGV4 to TRGJ1 or TRGJ2. The germline V gene encodes CDR1 EGSTGY and CDR2 YDSYTSSV. This CDR3 is 13 amino acids long. The CDR3 sequence: CAIWEKNYYKKLF. In nucleotides, the CDR3 is TGTGCCATCTGGGAAAAGAATTATTATAAGAAACTCTTT.

Comments on this clone: The protein that TCRdb holds for this DNA derives from a much larger clone and differs from the translated DNA at residues 6 and 15, which likely indicates a read error; the protein shown here is translated from the DNA. The V gene is TRGV9, the J gene TRGJP. CDR1 and CDR2 from the germline V gene are GITISATS and ISYDGTV (reference sequence). CDR3 length: 20 residues. The DNA for the CDR3 is TGTGCCTTGTGGGAGGAGGAGCAATGGGGCAAAAAGTTGGGCGAAAAAATCAAGGTATTT. This codes for CALWEEEQWGKKLGEKIKVF.

This clone was recorded at least ten times. TCRdb records a much larger clone's protein for this DNA, with a difference at residue 5 that likely arises from a read error; the protein given is the translation of the DNA. V is TRGV9 and J is TRGJP2. The J gene, missing from TCRdb, was assigned here through DNA to germline matching. Trimming at V came to 5 bases and at J to 5 bases, leaving 5 bases not matched to a gene. The germline V gene has CDR1 GITISATS and CDR2 ISYDGTV (reference sequence). This CDR3 has 13 residues. The chain's CDR3 is CALWGGSDWIKTF. Written as DNA, the CDR3 is TGTGCCTTGTGGGGGGGGAGTGATTGGATCAAGACGTTT.

Regarding this clone: With only one base between it and a far larger clone, this is likely a read error. Other DNA sequences in this specimen translate into the identical CDR3. This chain connects TRGV9 to TRGJ1 or TRGJ2. The J gene, left out of TCRdb, was set here by checking the DNA against germline. The CDR3 has 13 residues. V lost 1 base and J lost 10; bases outside the gene matches: 10. Germline lookup yields CDR1 GITISATS and CDR2 ISYDGTV (reference sequence). The CDR3 reads CALWEVPIRKKLF. DNA of the CDR3: TGTGCCTTGTGGGAGGTACCTATAAGGAAGAAACTCTTT.

As for this clone: The protein TCRdb lists belongs to a much larger clone and differs from this DNA's translation at residue 10, which points to a read error; the protein shown is made from the DNA. The V call is TRGV9, the J call TRGJ1 or TRGJ2. The J gene was missing in TCRdb and was found by matching the end of the DNA to germline. Germline V gene sequence: CDR1 GITISATS, CDR2 ISYDGTV (reference sequence). This CDR3 comprises 13 residues. The CDR3 here is CALWDLWGYEKLF. The CDR3 DNA is TGTGCCTTGTGGGATCTGTGGGGTTATGAGAAACTCTTT.

This clone was counted at least ten times. The protein TCRdb lists belongs to a much larger clone and differs from this DNA's translation at residue 6, which points to a read error; the protein shown is made from the DNA. This chain links TRGV2 with TRGJ1 or TRGJ2. The V segment lost 4 bases and the J segment 5 bases; nucleotides outside the gene matches: 5. The CDR3 sequence is 12 residues long. Germline V gene lookup returns CDR1 EGSNGY and CDR2 YDSYNSKV. CDR3 DNA sequence: TGTGCCACCTGGGAAGGGAATTATAAGAAACTCTTT. Amino acid sequence: CATWEGNYKKLF.

With regard to this clone: TCRdb lists the protein of a much larger clone for this DNA, which differs at residue 5, so this is likely a read error; the protein given here is translated from the DNA itself. The chain carries TRGV9 and TRGJ1 or TRGJ2. Matching the DNA to germline supplied the J gene, which TCRdb does not give. The CDR3 extends over 12 amino acids. Germline V lookup: CDR1 GITISATS, CDR2 ISYDGTV (reference sequence). The CDR3 here is CALWVVLRKKLF. CDR3 nucleotides: TGTGCCTTGTGGGTGGTGCTGCGTAAGAAACTCTTT.

This clone was seen at least ten times. The protein in TCRdb stems from a much larger clone and differs at residue 4 from this DNA's translation, likely a read error; here the protein is translated from the DNA. The chain joins TRGV9 to TRGJP. The length of the CDR3 is 15 residues. Germline V CDR1 and CDR2: GITISATS, ISYDGTV (reference sequence). CDR3 region: CALLEVELGKKIKVF. The CDR3, as DNA: TGTGCCTTGTTGGAGGTGGAGTTGGGCAAAAAAATCAAGGTATTT.

This clone came up a few times. The protein recorded in TCRdb matches a much larger clone and deviates from this DNA's translation at residue 14, suggesting a read error; the protein here is obtained by translating the DNA. The V gene is TRGV9, the J gene TRGJP. No J gene is reported in TCRdb; it was inferred here by comparing the DNA with germline. The germline V gene has CDR1 GITISATS and CDR2 ISYDGTV (reference sequence). The CDR3 loop spans 18 amino acids. In DNA, the CDR3 is TGTGCCTTGTGGGAGGTGCAAGATCTAGAGTTGGGCAAAGAAATCAAGGTATTT. This translates into CALWEVQDLELGKEIKVF.

Comment on this clone: TCRdb pairs this DNA with a much larger clone's protein that differs at residue 11, likely a read error; the protein shown was translated from the DNA. Other DNA variants within this sample encode the same CDR3. The rearrangement uses TRGV9 and TRGJP2. Here the J gene came from matching the DNA to germline, since TCRdb omits it. CDR3 length equals 15 residues. Germline V gene data show CDR1 as GITISATS and CDR2 as ISYDGTV (reference sequence). DNA of the CDR3: TGTGCCTTGTGGGAGGTGCAGGGTAGTGATAGGATCAAGACGTTT. As protein: CALWEVQGSDRIKTF.

Many counts were recorded for this clone. TCRdb's entry gives the protein of a much larger clone, which mismatches this DNA's translation at residue 6, likely from a read error; the protein reported here is translated from the DNA. CDR3 nucleotide sequence: TGTGCCACCCCATTATATTATAAGAAACTCTTT. As protein: CATPLYYKKLF. V is TRGV5 and J is TRGJ1 or TRGJ2. The germline V gene encodes CDR1 VINAFY and CDR2 YDVSNSKD. This CDR3 spans 11 amino acids. V was clipped by 9 bases and J by 4 bases; unmatched bases: 6.

Concerning this clone itself: One base separates it from a far larger clone, so it is likely a read error. V and J are TRGV9 and TRGJ1 or TRGJ2. In the absence of a J gene in TCRdb, the DNA was matched to germline to assign it here. Germline CDR1 GITISATS, CDR2 ISYDGTV (reference sequence). This CDR3 comprises 12 residues. Here the CDR3 reads CALWEPNYKKLF. CDR3 nucleotides: TGTGCCCTGTGGGAGCCCAATTATAAGAAACTCTTT.

Only a few counts were recorded for this clone. The amino acid sequence in TCRdb belongs to a much larger clone and departs from this DNA's translation at residue 12, likely a sequencing read error; the sequence shown is translated from the DNA. This chain links TRGV9 with TRGJ1 or TRGJ2. TCRdb supplies no J gene; here it was assigned by aligning the nucleotide sequence to germline. There are 15 residues in the CDR3. Germline V gives CDR1 GITISATS, CDR2 ISYDGTV (reference sequence). The CDR3 reads CALYLYSSNYYEKLF. In DNA, the CDR3 is TGTGCCTTGTACCTTTATTCTTCGAATTATTATGAGAAACTCTTT.

This clone was seen at least ten times. TCRdb shows a much larger clone's protein in place of this DNA's translation, and the two differ at residue 4, likely through a read error; the protein shown is translated from the DNA. The V call is TRGV5, the J call TRGJ1 or TRGJ2. This CDR3 is built from 13 residues. From germline, CDR1 is VINAFY and CDR2 YDVSNSKD. The CDR3 DNA follows: TGTGCCACCCGGGACACGTTTTATTATAAGAAACTCTTT. As protein: CATRDTFYYKKLF.

Worth noting for this clone: It differs at one base from a far larger clone, so likely a read error. Other DNA sequences within the sample encode an identical CDR3. For the V gene the call is TRGV8; the J gene has no call. The germline V gene encodes CDR1 VENAVY and CDR2 YDSYNSRV. The CDR3 is 11 amino acids. CDR3 loop: CATWDGPWKLF. The CDR3 DNA reads TGCGCCACCTGGGACGGCCCATGGAAGCTCTTT.

The table lists this clone with a few counts. For this DNA, TCRdb reports the protein of a much larger clone, which diverges at residue 10, most likely from a read error; the protein presented here is translated directly from the DNA. The chain employs TRGV9 and TRGJ1 or TRGJ2. TCRdb does not report a J gene; here it was assigned by matching the DNA to germline references. The ends lost 3 bases at V and 6 bases at J; junction bases unmatched: 14. The CDR3 is 15 residues long. Germline assignment: CDR1 GITISATS and CDR2 ISYDGTV (reference sequence). The CDR3 reads CALWELPIFCYKKLF. CDR3 DNA: TGTGCCTTGTGGGAGTTGCCGATTTTCTGTTATAAGAAACTCTTT.

There are many counts of this clone. The protein that TCRdb holds for this DNA derives from a much larger clone and differs from the translated DNA at residue 4, which likely indicates a read error; the protein shown here is translated from the DNA. This chain joins TRGV4 and TRGJ1 or TRGJ2. CDR3 size: 13 residues. Germline V gene sequence: CDR1 EGSTGY, CDR2 YDSYTSSV. The CDR3 sequence is CATRDGNYYKKLF. In DNA, the CDR3 is TGTGCCACCCGGGATGGAAATTATTATAAGAAACTCTTT.

This clone was recorded at least ten times. A far larger clone is just one base off, so this is likely a read error. Other DNA sequences in the same sample also yield this CDR3. No J gene was named, though the V gene is TRGV9. CDR1 and CDR2 from the germline V gene are GITISATS and ISYDGTV (reference sequence). The CDR3 is made up of 12 amino acids. CDR3 protein: CALWEVQTSELF. For the CDR3, the DNA is TGTGCCTTATGGGAGGTGCAAACTTCGGAACTCTTT.

Turning to this clone: The mismatch at residue 3 between this DNA's translation and the TCRdb protein of a much larger clone likely reflects a read error; the protein shown is translated from the DNA. This chain links TRGV9 with TRGJ1 or TRGJ2. In the absence of a J gene in TCRdb, the DNA was matched to germline to assign it here. Germline V gene sequence: CDR1 GITISATS, CDR2 ISYDGTV (reference sequence). The CDR3 contains 11 residues. The chain's CDR3 is CASWESVKKLF. The CDR3 DNA follows: TGTGCCTCGTGGGAAAGTGTGAAGAAACTCTTT.